These T cell receptor beta chains were read from a single sample in a study of T cells in Graves' hyperthyroidism and ophthalmopathy. From the multiplex PCR reads, TCRdb called clonotypes with MiXCR, one entry per CDR3 protein. The sample consists of about 560,000 distinct CDR3 sequences, 16% of them appearing once. What was sequenced was blood. The source is a woman under 30 with Graves' hyperthyroidism. Both conserved end residues are part of each CDR3. A D gene is named only where the DNA matches it firmly. Clone size is not always given. Where it is, it says once, few, many or a class for expanded clones.

d_call j_call v_call clone_size cdr3_aa cdr3_nt
. TRBJ2-1 TRBV29-1 many CSVEILGMENNEQFF TGCAGCGTTGAAATACTAGGGATGGAGAACAATGAGCAGTTCTTC
. TRBJ1-2 TRBV7-2 . CASSLVSGNHYGYTF TGTGCCAGCAGCTTAGTTTCCGGGAATCACTATGGCTACACCTTC
. TRBJ1-3 TRBV7-6 . CASSLGGGPYSGNTIYF TGTGCCAGCAGCTTAGGGGGAGGACCGTACTCTGGAAACACCATATATTTT
TRBD1 TRBJ1-1 TRBV4-1 . CASSRGQGGWTEAFF TGCGCCAGCAGCCGAGGACAGGGAGGTTGGACTGAAGCTTTCTTT
. TRBJ2-7 TRBV3-1 many CASKRSPGAYEQYF TGTGCCAGCAAGCGAAGCCCGGGAGCCTACGAGCAGTACTTC
. TRBJ2-7 TRBV20-1 many CSARSQTGFEQYF TGCAGTGCTAGGTCGCAAACAGGGTTCGAGCAGTACTTC
. TRBJ2-7 TRBV7-6 many CASSVLTGTSYEQYF TGTGCCAGCAGCGTACTTACAGGGACCTCCTACGAGCAGTACTTC
TRBD1 TRBJ2-2 TRBV7-8 few CASSLALVTGMGTGELFF TGTGCCAGCAGCTTAGCCCTCGTGACAGGGATGGGCACCGGGGAGCTGTTTTTT
TRBD1 TRBJ1-4 TRBV19 . CASSIWWTGLNLGTNEKLFF TGTGCCAGTAGTATCTGGTGGACAGGGTTAAATCTTGGGACTAATGAAAAACTGTTTTTT
. TRBJ2-2 TRBV7-8 . CASSWPTGAPNTGELFF TGTGCCAGCAGCTGGCCGACGGGGGCCCCGAACACCGGGGAGCTGTTTTTT
TRBD1 TRBJ2-7 TRBV12-3/TRBV12-4 . CASSLGRGRKSGQYF TGTGCCAGCAGTTTAGGCAGGGGGAGAAAGAGCGGGCAGTACTTC
. TRBJ1-2 TRBV28 many CASSLTEKYGYTF TGTGCCAGCAGTCTGACAGAAAAGTATGGCTACACCTTC
. TRBJ2-5 TRBV7-7 many CASSESILETQYF TGTGCCAGCAGCGAAAGTATCCTCGAGACCCAGTACTTC
. TRBJ1-3 TRBV28 . CASTLLRGSGNTIYF TGTGCCAGTACCCTCCTAAGGGGATCAGGAAACACCATATATTTT
TRBD2 TRBJ2-5 TRBV20-1 many CSARTSGRIEETQYF TGCAGTGCTAGGACTAGCGGGAGAATTGAAGAGACCCAGTACTTC
TRBD2 TRBJ2-5 TRBV28 many CASSFPAAGTSGSTWIRETQYF TGTGCCAGCAGTTTCCCGGCAGCCGGGACTAGCGGGAGTACTTGGATCCGAGAGACCCAGTACTTC
. TRBJ1-5 TRBV2 many CASSKGQLSNQPQHF TGTGCCAGCAGCAAAGGGCAGTTGAGCAATCAGCCCCAGCATTTT
TRBD2 TRBJ2-3 TRBV20-1 few CSARVGGLVRDTQYF TGCAGTGCTAGAGTAGGTGGACTAGTGAGAGATACGCAGTATTTT
. TRBJ1-4 TRBV7-9 . CASSLGFDEKLFF TGTGCCAGCAGCTTAGGCTTTGATGAAAAACTGTTTTTT
TRBD2 TRBJ2-7 TRBV6-1 . CASSRSGTSGYEQYF TGTGCCAGCAGTCGATCCGGGACTAGCGGCTACGAGCAGTACTTC
. TRBJ1-2 TRBV3-1 . CASSQGIGARAGYTF TGTGCCAGCAGCCAAGGAATCGGGGCTCGTGCTGGCTACACCTTC
. TRBJ2-3 TRBV11-2 many CASSPRQGLAQYF TGTGCCAGCAGCCCCCGCCAGGGTCTGGCGCAGTATTTT
. TRBJ2-7 TRBV10-3 . CAISDGGGSYEQYF TGTGCCATCAGTGATGGAGGGGGCTCCTACGAGCAGTACTTC
TRBD2 TRBJ2-5 TRBV7-9 . CASSLLGGKFVSQETQYF TGTGCCAGCAGCTTACTCGGGGGGAAATTTGTGTCTCAAGAGACCCAGTACTTC
TRBD1 TRBJ2-1 TRBV28 many CASSPRQGHNEQFF TGTGCCAGCAGTCCCCGACAGGGGCACAATGAGCAGTTCTTC
TRBD1 TRBJ2-1 TRBV5-1 many CASSLGQGAWNEQFF TGCGCCAGCAGCTTAGGACAGGGGGCGTGGAATGAGCAGTTCTTC
. TRBJ1-1 TRBV5-1 . CASSSNLRGPDTEAFF TGCGCCAGCAGCTCCAATCTCAGGGGTCCGGACACTGAAGCTTTCTTT
TRBD2 TRBJ2-2 TRBV20-1 . CSARDGGGVTGELFF TGCAGTGCTAGAGATGGGGGGGGGGTCACCGGGGAGCTGTTTTTT
TRBD2 TRBJ2-3 TRBV3-1 many CASSQTSGIVDTQYF TGTGCCAGCAGCCAGACTAGCGGGATCGTAGATACGCAGTATTTT
TRBD2 TRBJ2-5 TRBV2 many CASSGTSGSLGETQYF TGTGCCAGCAGTGGGACTAGCGGGAGCCTGGGGGAGACCCAGTACTTC
. TRBJ2-5 TRBV11-1 many CASSLITGPLETQYF TGTGCCAGCAGCTTAATAACAGGGCCCCTGGAGACCCAGTACTTC
. TRBJ1-2 TRBV2 . CASNWGSEGNYGYTF TGTGCCAGCAACTGGGGGTCGGAAGGAAACTATGGCTACACCTTC
TRBD1 TRBJ2-1 TRBV7-2 many CASSLDYRGNEQFF TGTGCCAGCAGCTTAGACTACAGGGGCAATGAGCAGTTCTTC
. TRBJ2-2 TRBV27 . CASSPRQEYTGELFF TGTGCCAGCAGCCCTAGACAGGAGTACACCGGGGAGCTGTTTTTT
TRBD1 TRBJ2-5 TRBV6-2/TRBV6-3 many CASRISGGVETQYF TGTGCCAGCAGGATATCAGGGGGAGTGGAGACCCAGTACTTC
TRBD1 TRBJ2-7 TRBV19 . CASSSGTGGVEQYF TGTGCCAGTAGTTCCGGGACAGGGGGTGTCGAGCAGTACTTC
TRBD1 TRBJ2-2 TRBV5-1 many CASSLRRGQGNTGELFF TGCGCCAGCAGCTTGAGAAGGGGGCAGGGGAACACCGGGGAGCTGTTTTTT
. TRBJ1-1 TRBV19 many CASSKGPGNTEAFF TGTGCCAGTAGTAAGGGACCTGGGAACACTGAAGCTTTCTTT
TRBD2 TRBJ2-5 TRBV3-1 . CASSQGAAGVFQETQYF TGTGCCAGCAGCCAAGGGGCAGCGGGAGTATTTCAGGAGACCCAGTACTTC
. TRBJ2-1 TRBV24-1 many CATSRPSSGNEQFF TGTGCCACCAGCCGACCTTCCTCAGGTAATGAGCAGTTCTTC
. TRBJ1-3 TRBV7-2 . CASSPQRSSGNTIYF TGTGCCAGCAGCCCACAAAGGAGCTCTGGAAACACCATATATTTT
. TRBJ2-1 TRBV28 many CASSVQGSLYNEQFF TGTGCCAGCAGTGTGCAGGGTAGTCTCTACAATGAGCAGTTCTTC
. TRBJ1-4 TRBV20-1 few CSARGIRKNEKLFF TGCAGTGCTAGGGGGATCAGAAAAAATGAAAAACTGTTTTTT